This paragraph covers one T cell receptor (beta chain) sequence. As yet, its antigen is unknown. Both 60 Vbeta primers and 13 Jbeta primers went into the PCR. TCRdb's table, derived via immunoSEQ multiplex PCR, lists solely in-frame clones and lacks some. The sample holds about 110,000 clones, approximately 79% seen once. The data derive from a study of cytomegalovirus exposure and HLA in healthy donors. At the level of the study: About 85 million unique TCR sequences came from HLA-typed donors in an early release. Findings of the study overall: The authors later linked a missense DCLRE1C variant to TCR beta V- and J-gene trimming. A list of more than 150 TCR beta chains associated with cytomegalovirus was given.

Germline trimming cut 2 bases from V and 0 bases from J; bases unmatched to any gene: 3. This CDR3 comprises 17 residues. In germline, CDR1 is MDHEN, CDR2 SYDVKM. The V gene is TRBV28, the J gene TRBJ2-3; TRBD2 matches 12 bases. The TCR originated in a woman aged 40-49 years in good health and CMV-seronegative. What was sequenced was PBMCs. CDR3 sequence (DNA): TGTGCCAGCAGTTTACTGCTAGCGGGAGGGAGCACAGATACGCAGTATTTT. It specifies CASSLLLAGGSTDTQYF.